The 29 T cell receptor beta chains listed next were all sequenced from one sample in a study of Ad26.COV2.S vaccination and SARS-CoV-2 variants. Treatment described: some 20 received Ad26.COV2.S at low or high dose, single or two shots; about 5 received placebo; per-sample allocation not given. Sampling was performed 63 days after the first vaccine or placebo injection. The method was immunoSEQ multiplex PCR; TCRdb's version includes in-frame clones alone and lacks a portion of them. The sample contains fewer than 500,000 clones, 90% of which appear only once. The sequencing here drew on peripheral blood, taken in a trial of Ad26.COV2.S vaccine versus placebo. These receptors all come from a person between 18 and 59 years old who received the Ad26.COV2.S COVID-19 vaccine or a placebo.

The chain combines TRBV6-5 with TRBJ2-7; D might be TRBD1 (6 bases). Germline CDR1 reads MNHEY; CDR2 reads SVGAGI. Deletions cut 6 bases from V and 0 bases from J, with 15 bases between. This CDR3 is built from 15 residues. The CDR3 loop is CASRTGTTSSYEQYF. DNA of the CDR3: TGTGCCAGCAGAACCGGGACAACCAGCTCCTACGAGCAGTACTTC.

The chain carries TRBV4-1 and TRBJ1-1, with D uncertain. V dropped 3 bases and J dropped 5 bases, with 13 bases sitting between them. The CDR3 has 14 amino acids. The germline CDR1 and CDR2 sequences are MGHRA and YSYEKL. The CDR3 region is CASSQRIESTEAFF. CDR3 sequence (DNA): TGCGCCAGCAGCCAGAGGATTGAGAGTACTGAAGCTTTCTTT.

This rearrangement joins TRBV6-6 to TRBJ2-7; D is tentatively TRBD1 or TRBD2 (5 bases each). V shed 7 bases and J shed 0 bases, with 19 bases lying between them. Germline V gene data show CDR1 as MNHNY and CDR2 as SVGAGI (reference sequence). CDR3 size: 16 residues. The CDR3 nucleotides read TGTGCCAGCACCCGTACGGGACCACCACGCTCCTACGAGCAGTACTTC. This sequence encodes CASTRTGPPRSYEQYF.

The CDR3 nucleotides are TGTGCCAGCAGTTACCGCGGCCAGGGTGAGACCGGGGAGCTGTTTTTT. Translating it yields CASSYRGQGETGELFF. The chain uses TRBV6-2 or TRBV6-3 and TRBJ2-2; TRBD1 might be the D (5 bases). Germline V gene lookup returns CDR1 MNHEY and CDR2 SVGEGT. V lost 2 bases, J lost 5 bases, and 15 bases lay in between. CDR3 length: 16 amino acids.

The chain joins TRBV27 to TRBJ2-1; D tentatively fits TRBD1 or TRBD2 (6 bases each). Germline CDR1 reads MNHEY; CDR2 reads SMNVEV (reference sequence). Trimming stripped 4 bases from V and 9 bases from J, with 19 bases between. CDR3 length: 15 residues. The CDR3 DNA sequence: TGTGCCAGCAGTTCTTCCCCCACAGGGCGGGGTGAGCAGTTCTTC. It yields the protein CASSSSPTGRGEQFF.

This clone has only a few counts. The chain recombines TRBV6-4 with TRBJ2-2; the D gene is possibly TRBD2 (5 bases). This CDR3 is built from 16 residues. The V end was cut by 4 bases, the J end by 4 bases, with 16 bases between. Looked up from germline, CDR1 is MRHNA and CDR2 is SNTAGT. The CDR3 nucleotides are TGTGCCAGCAGTGCCCAAGCGGCGCGTAGCACCGGGGAGCTGTTTTTT. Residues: CASSAQAARSTGELFF.

CDR3: CASSPHRTSGRGETQYF. In DNA, the CDR3 is TGTGCCAGCAGTCCGCATCGGACTAGCGGGAGAGGTGAGACCCAGTACTTC. The chain couples TRBV27 to TRBJ2-5; 13 nucleotides agree with TRBD2. The germline V gene has CDR1 MNHEY and CDR2 SMNVEV (reference sequence). This CDR3 region has 17 residues. The V segment lost 5 bases and the J segment 5 bases; nucleotides outside the gene matches: 11.

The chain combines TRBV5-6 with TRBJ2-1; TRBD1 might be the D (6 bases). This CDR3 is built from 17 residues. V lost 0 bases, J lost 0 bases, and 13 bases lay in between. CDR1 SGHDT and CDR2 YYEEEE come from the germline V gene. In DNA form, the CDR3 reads TGTGCCAGCAGCTTGGGGCCAGGGGCGGGCTCCTACAATGAGCAGTTCTTC. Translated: CASSLGPGAGSYNEQFF.

CDR3 sequence: CASSGRRGSSYNEQFF. For the CDR3, the DNA is TGTGCCAGCAGTGGAAGACGAGGGAGCTCCTACAATGAGCAGTTCTTC. V is TRBV6-2 or TRBV6-3 and J is TRBJ2-1; possible D gene TRBD2, 5 bases. The germline V gene has CDR1 MNHEY and CDR2 SVGEGT. The length of the CDR3 is 16 residues. The ends were cut back, 5 bases at V and 0 bases at J, with 14 bases in the middle.

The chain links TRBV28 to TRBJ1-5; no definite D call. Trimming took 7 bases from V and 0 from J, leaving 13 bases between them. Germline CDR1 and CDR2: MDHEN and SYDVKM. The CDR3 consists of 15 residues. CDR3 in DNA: TGTGCCAGCATCTCGGGATGGAATAGCAATCAGCCCCAGCATTTT. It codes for CASISGWNSNQPQHF.

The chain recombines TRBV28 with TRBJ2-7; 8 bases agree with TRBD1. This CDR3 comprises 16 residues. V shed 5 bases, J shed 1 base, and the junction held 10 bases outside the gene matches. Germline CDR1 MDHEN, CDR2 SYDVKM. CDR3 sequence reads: CASSPTRTGFSYEQYF. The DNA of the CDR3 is TGTGCCAGCAGTCCCACCCGGACAGGGTTTTCCTACGAGCAGTACTTC.

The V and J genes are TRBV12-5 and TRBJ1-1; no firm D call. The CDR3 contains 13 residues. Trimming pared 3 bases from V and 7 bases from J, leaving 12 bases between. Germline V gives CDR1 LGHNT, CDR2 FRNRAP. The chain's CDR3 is CASGLGNRDEAFF. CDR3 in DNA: TGTGCTAGTGGTTTAGGGAATCGGGATGAAGCTTTCTTT.

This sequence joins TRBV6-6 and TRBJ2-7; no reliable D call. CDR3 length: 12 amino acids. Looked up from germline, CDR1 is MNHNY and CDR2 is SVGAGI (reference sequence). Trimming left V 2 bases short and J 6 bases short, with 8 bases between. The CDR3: CASSYTLGEQYF. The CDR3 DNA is TGTGCCAGCAGTTACACCCTGGGCGAGCAGTACTTC.

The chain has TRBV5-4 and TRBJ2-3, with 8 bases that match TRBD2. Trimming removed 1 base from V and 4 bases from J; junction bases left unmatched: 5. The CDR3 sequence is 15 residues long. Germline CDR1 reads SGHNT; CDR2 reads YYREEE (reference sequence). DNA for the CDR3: TGTGCCAGCAGCTTGCGGGAGGGCTTCGCAGATACGCAGTATTTT. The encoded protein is CASSLREGFADTQYF. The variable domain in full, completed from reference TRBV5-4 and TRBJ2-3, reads ETGVTQSPTHLIKTRGQQVTLRCSSQSGHNTVSWYQQALGQGPQFIFQYYREEENGRGNFPPRFSGLQFPNYSSELNVNALELDDSALYLCASSLREGFADTQYFGPGTRLTVL.

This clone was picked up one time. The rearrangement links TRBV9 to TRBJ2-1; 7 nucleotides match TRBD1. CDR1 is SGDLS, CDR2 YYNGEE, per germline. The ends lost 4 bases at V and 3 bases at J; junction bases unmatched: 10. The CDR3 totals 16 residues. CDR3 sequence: CASSPRDSTLYNEQFF. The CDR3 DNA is TGTGCCAGCAGCCCTCGGGACAGTACACTCTACAATGAGCAGTTCTTC.

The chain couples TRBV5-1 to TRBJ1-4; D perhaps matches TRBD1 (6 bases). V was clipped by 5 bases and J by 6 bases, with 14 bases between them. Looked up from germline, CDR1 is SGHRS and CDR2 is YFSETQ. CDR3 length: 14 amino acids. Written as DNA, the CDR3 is TGCGCCAGCAGGCAGGGGTGGCTGGATGAAAAACTGTTTTTT. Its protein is CASRQGWLDEKLFF. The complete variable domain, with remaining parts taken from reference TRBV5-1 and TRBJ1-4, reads KAGVTQTPRYLIKTRGQQVTLSCSPISGHRSVSWYQQTPGQGLQFLFEYFSETQRNKGNFPGRFSGRQFSNSRSEMNVSTLELGDSALYLCASRQGWLDEKLFFGSGTQLSVL.

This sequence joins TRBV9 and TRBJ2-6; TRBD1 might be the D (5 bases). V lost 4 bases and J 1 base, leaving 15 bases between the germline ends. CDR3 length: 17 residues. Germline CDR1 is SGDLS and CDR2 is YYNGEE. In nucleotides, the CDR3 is TGTGCCAGCAGCCCACAGGTTCTGGTGTCTGGGGCCAACGTCCTGACTTTC. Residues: CASSPQVLVSGANVLTF.

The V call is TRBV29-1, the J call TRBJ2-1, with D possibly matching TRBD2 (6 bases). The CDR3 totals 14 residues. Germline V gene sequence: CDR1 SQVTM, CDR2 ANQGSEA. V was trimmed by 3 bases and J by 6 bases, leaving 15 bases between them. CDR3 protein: CSVDRELWGNEQFF. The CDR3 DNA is TGCAGCGTTGATCGGGAGTTGTGGGGCAATGAGCAGTTCTTC.

CDR3 protein: CASSFTGEGSYEQYF. The CDR3 DNA sequence: TGTGCCAGCAGTTTCACGGGAGAAGGGTCCTACGAGCAGTACTTC. The V call is TRBV28, the J call TRBJ2-7; D possibly corresponds to TRBD2 (6 bases). Germline assignment: CDR1 MDHEN and CDR2 SYDVKM. Trimming removed 3 bases at V and 1 base at J, with 13 bases between. The CDR3 extends over 15 amino acids.

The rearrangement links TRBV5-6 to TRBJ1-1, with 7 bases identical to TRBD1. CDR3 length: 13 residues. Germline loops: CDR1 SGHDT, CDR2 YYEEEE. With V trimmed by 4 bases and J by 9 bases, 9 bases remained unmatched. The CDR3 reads CASSRESTGKAFF. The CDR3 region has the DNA TGTGCCAGCAGCCGAGAGTCGACAGGGAAAGCTTTCTTT.

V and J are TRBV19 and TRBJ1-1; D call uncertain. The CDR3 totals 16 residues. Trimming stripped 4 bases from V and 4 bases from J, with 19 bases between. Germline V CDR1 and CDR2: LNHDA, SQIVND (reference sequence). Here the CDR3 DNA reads TGTGCCAGTAGTAGGGCGCGGCCCGTGTCTCTCACTGAAGCTTTCTTT. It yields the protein CASSRARPVSLTEAFF.

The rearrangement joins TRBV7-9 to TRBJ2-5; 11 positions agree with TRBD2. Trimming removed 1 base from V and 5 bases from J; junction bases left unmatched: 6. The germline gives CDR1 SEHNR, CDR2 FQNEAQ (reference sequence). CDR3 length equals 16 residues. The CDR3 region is CASSLGSGRAGETQYF. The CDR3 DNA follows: TGTGCCAGCAGCTTAGGTAGCGGGAGGGCCGGGGAGACCCAGTACTTC.

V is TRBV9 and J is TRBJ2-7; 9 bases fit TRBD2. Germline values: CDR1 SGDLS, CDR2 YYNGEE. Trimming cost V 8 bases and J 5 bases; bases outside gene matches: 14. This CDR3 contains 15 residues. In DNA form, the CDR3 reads TGTGCCAGTAACGGAGCTGGCCGACTAGCGGACGAGCAGTACTTC. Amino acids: CASNGAGRLADEQYF.

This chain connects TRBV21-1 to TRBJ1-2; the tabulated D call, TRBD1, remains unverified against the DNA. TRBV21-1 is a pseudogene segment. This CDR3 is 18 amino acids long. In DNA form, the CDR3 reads TGTGCCAGCAGCAACAAAAGTTTGGGGACAGGCGCTAACTATGGCTACACCTTC. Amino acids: CASSNKSLGTGANYGYTF.

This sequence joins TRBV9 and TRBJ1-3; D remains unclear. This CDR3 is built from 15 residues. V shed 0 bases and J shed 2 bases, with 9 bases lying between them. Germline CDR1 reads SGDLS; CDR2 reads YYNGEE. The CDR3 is CASSVGSGAGNTIYF. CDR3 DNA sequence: TGTGCCAGCAGCGTAGGCAGTGGTGCTGGAAACACCATATATTTT. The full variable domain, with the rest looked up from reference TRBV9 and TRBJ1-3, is DSGVTQTPKHLITATGQRVTLRCSPRSGDLSVYWYQQSLDQGLQFLIQYYNGEERAKGNILERFSAQQFPDLHSELNLSSLELGDSALYFCASSVGSGAGNTIYFGEGSWLTVV.

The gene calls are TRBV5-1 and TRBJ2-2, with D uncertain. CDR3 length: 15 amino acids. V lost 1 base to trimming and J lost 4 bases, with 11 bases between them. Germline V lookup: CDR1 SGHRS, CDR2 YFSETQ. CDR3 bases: TGCGCCAGCAGCTTGTCGCCAGGAGTCACCGGGGAGCTGTTTTTT. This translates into CASSLSPGVTGELFF.

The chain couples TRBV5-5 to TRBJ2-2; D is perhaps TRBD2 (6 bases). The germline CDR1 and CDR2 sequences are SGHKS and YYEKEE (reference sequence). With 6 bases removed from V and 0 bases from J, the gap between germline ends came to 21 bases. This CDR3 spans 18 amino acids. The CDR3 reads CASTKTGLGLSNTGELFF. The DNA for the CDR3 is TGTGCCAGCACCAAGACGGGGTTGGGACTTTCGAACACCGGGGAGCTGTTTTTT.

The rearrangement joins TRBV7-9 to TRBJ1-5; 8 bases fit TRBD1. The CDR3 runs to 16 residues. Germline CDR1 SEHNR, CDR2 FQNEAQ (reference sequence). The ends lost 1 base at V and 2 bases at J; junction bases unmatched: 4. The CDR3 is CASSLDQGAGNQPQHF. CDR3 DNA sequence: TGTGCCAGCAGCTTAGACCAGGGGGCGGGCAATCAGCCCCAGCATTTT.

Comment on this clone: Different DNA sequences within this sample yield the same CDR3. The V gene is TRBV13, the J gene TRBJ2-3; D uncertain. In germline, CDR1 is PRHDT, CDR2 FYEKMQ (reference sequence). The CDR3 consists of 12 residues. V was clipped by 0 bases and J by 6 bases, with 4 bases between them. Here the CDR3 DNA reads TGTGCCAGCAGCTTAGGTGGGGATACGCAGTATTTT. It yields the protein CASSLGGDTQYF. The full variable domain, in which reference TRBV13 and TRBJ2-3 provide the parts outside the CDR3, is AAGVIQSPRHLIKEKRETATLKCYPIPRHDTVYWYQQGPGQDPQFLISFYEKMQSDKGSIPDRFSAQQFSDYHSELNMSSLELGDSALYFCASSLGGDTQYFGPGTRLTVL.